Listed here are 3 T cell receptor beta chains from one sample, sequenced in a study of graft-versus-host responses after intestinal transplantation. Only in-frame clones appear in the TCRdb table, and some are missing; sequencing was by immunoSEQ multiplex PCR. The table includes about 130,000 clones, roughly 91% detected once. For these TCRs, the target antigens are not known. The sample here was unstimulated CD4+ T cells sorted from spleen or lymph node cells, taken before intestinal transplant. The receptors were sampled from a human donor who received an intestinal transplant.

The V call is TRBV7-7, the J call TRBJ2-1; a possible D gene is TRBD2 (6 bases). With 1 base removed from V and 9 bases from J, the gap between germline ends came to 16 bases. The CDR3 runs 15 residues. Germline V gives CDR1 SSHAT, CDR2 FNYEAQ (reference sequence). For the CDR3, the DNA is TGTGCCAGCAGCTTAGAGGCCGCTAGCGTAAGTGAGCAGTTCTTC. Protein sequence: CASSLEAASVSEQFF.

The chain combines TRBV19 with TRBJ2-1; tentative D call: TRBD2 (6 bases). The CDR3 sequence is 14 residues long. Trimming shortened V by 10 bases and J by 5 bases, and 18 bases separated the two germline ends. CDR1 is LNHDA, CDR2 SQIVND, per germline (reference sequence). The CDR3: CATSYSGIHNEQFF. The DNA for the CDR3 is TGTGCCACTTCGTATAGCGGTATTCACAATGAGCAGTTCTTC.

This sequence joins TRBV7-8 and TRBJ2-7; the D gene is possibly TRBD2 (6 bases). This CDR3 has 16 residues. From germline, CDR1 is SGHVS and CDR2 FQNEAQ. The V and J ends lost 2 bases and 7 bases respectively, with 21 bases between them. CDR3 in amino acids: CASSLYGGVSAREQYF. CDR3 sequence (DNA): TGTGCCAGCAGCTTATACGGGGGTGTATCGGCGAGGGAGCAGTACTTC.